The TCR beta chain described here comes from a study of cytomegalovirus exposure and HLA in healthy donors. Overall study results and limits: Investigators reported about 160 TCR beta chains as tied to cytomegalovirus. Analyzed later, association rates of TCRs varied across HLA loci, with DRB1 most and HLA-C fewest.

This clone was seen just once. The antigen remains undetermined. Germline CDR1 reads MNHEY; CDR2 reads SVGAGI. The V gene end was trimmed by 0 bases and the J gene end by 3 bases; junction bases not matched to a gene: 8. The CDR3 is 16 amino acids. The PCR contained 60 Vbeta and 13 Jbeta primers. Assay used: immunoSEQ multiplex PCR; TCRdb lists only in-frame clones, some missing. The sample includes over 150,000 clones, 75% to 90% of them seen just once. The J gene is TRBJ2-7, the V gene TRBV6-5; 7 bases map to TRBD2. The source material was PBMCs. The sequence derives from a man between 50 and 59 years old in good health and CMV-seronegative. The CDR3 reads CASSYSLSGTFYEQYF. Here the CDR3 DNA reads TGTGCCAGCAGTTACTCGCTCAGCGGGACCTTCTACGAGCAGTACTTC.